This T cell receptor (beta chain) appears in the sequencing data of a study of T cells in Graves' hyperthyroidism and ophthalmopathy. Study results and caveats: Ophthalmopathy, which appeared later, was predicted by the model a median approximately six months before onset.

Ophthalmopathy patients had Clinical Activity Score at least 3, NOSPECS grade at least 4, duration under 3 months. In making diagnoses, clinical symptoms, serum thyroxine and TRAb, thyroid ultrasound and orbital computed tomography were all used. Per the germline V gene, CDR1 is SGHNT and CDR2 is YYREEE (reference sequence). CDR3 length equals 15 residues. Unmatched junction bases numbered 2, after V lost 0 bases and J lost 0 bases. This clonotype has only a few counts. The antigen is unknown. Amplification of TCR beta CDR3 regions used RNA as the template. A first-round RT-PCR of the TCR CDR3 used the HTBI primer set. In TCRdb, the multiplex PCR reads were re-called with MiXCR into one record per CDR3 protein. The data show over 350,000 distinct CDR3 sequences, around 15% seen once.

Source material: blood. The chain recombines TRBV5-4 with TRBJ2-7; 8 bases align to TRBD1. The source is a man aged 45-65 years with Graves' ophthalmopathy. The CDR3 sequence: CASSLEGTGSYEQYF. The CDR3 nucleotides read TGTGCCAGCAGCTTGGAAGGGACAGGCTCCTACGAGCAGTACTTC.